The 21 T cell receptor beta chains in this list originate from one sample, sequenced in a study of HIV-infected patients and healthy controls. TCRdb recomputed calls from the 5' RACE reads with MiXCR, one row per CDR3 protein. The table records about 67,000 distinct CDR3 sequences, around 16% of them present only once. Sequenced material: CD4+ T cells from blood. These receptor sequences come from a human donor in good health.

In its sample, this clonotype was seen many times. The rearrangement joins TRBV5-1 to TRBJ1-1; no firm D call. Germline values: CDR1 SGHRS, CDR2 YFSETQ. The CDR3 has 13 residues. The V gene lost 0 bases and the J gene lost 5 bases, with 8 bases spanning the gap. CDR3: CASSLAGNTEAFF. DNA of the CDR3: TGCGCCAGCAGCTTGGCCGGTAATACTGAAGCTTTCTTT.

This clonotype was recorded a few times. The chain is built from TRBV18 and TRBJ2-1; 9 bases line up with TRBD2. Germline trimming cut 3 bases from V and 9 bases from J; bases unmatched to any gene: 12. Germline-derived CDR1 and CDR2 are KGHSH and LQKENI. This CDR3 contains 16 residues. The CDR3 protein is CASSPGKNSGSIEQFF. As DNA, the CDR3 is TGTGCCAGCTCACCGGGAAAAAATAGCGGGAGTATTGAGCAGTTCTTC.

There are a few counts of this clonotype. This sequence joins TRBV11-1 and TRBJ2-2; no clear D. This CDR3 spans 13 amino acids. Between the trimmed V and J ends, which lost 1 base and 7 bases, there was a span of 7 bases. CDR1 SGHAT and CDR2 FQDESV come from the germline V gene (reference sequence). The chain's CDR3 is CASSLETDGELFF. The DNA of the CDR3 is TGTGCCAGCAGCTTAGAGACCGACGGGGAGCTGTTTTTT.

This clonotype was counted only a few times. This sequence joins TRBV4-1 and TRBJ1-4, with a possible D match to TRBD1 (5 bases). Trimming removed 4 bases from V and 0 bases from J, with 18 bases in between. Germline V gives CDR1 MGHRA, CDR2 YSYEKL. This CDR3 is 18 amino acids long. This CDR3 is CASSRQGGGGSTNEKLFF. CDR3 sequence (DNA): TGCGCCAGCAGCCGTCAGGGAGGTGGCGGATCAACTAATGAAAAACTGTTTTTT.

This clonotype has just a few counts. This sequence joins TRBV6-5 and TRBJ2-1; D is uncertain. V was cut by 6 bases and J by 7 bases, with 22 bases left in between. The CDR3 spans 16 residues. Germline lookup yields CDR1 MNHEY and CDR2 SVGAGI. The CDR3 loop reads CASSRFLPTLGNEQFF. As DNA, the CDR3 is TGTGCCAGCAGCCGCTTCCTACCGACCCTGGGGAATGAGCAGTTCTTC.

This clonotype has ten or more counts. This chain joins TRBV7-2 and TRBJ2-5; TRBD2 is a possible D gene (5 bases). CDR1 is SGHTA, CDR2 FQGNSA, per germline. The CDR3 length is 13 residues. Between the trimmed V and J ends, which lost 5 bases and 5 bases, there was a span of 12 bases. CDR3 loop: CASSRTRRETQYF. CDR3 coding DNA: TGTGCCAGCAGCAGAACTAGGCGGGAGACCCAGTACTTC.

The table lists this clonotype with a few counts. The chain couples TRBV14 to TRBJ1-3; no definite D call. Germline V CDR1 and CDR2: SGHDN, FVKESK. Trimming cost V 3 bases and J 0 bases, with 12 bases left between them. This CDR3 contains 16 residues. Here the CDR3 DNA reads TGTGCCAGCAGCCAGGGGAGCAGGAGCTCTGGAAACACCATATATTTT. This codes for CASSQGSRSSGNTIYF. Variable domain in full (rest from reference TRBV14 and TRBJ1-3): EAGVTQFPSHSVIEKGQTVTLRCDPISGHDNLYWYRRVMGKEIKFLLHFVKESKQDESGMPNNRFLAERTGGTYSTLKVQPAELEDSGVYFCASSQGSRSSGNTIYFGEGSWLTVV.

The chain couples TRBV12-3 or TRBV12-4 to TRBJ2-7; the D gene is possibly TRBD1 (5 bases). V lost 6 bases, J lost 6 bases, and 15 bases lay in between. The CDR3 spans 13 residues. For the CDR3, the DNA is TGTGCCAGCAGGCCGACAGTGCAAAGCGAGCAGTACTTC. Its translation is CASRPTVQSEQYF.

This clonotype was seen a few times. The chain uses TRBV20-1 and TRBJ2-1, with D tentatively TRBD1 or TRBD2 (6 bases each). The ends were cut back, 3 bases at V and 5 bases at J, with 14 bases in the middle. Germline CDR1 is DFQATT and CDR2 is SNEGSKA (reference sequence). This CDR3 has 14 amino acids. The CDR3 reads CSASRPGADNEQFF. CDR3 DNA: TGCAGTGCTAGTCGCCCGGGGGCGGACAATGAGCAGTTCTTC.

The sample holds a few counts of this clonotype. The genes are TRBV7-2 and TRBJ1-6, with D tentatively TRBD1 (5 bases). Trimming cost V 4 bases and J 10 bases, with 11 bases left between them. CDR3 length: 13 residues. From germline, CDR1 is SGHTA and CDR2 FQGNSA. CDR3 sequence reads: CASSSARESPLHF. DNA of the CDR3: TGTGCCAGCAGCTCCGCCAGGGAGTCACCCCTCCACTTT.

This clonotype was counted a few times. The rearrangement uses TRBV2 and TRBJ1-2, with a possible D match to TRBD1 (6 bases). Germline-derived CDR1 and CDR2 are SNHLY and FYNNEI. The CDR3 has 15 amino acids. V gave up 6 bases and J gave up 4 bases, with 18 bases separating them. For the CDR3, the DNA is TGTGCCAGCAGAATCGGGGGCTCACGGGGCTATGGCTACACCTTC. As protein: CASRIGGSRGYGYTF.

The chain links TRBV18 to TRBJ1-5; TRBD1 matches 7 bases. In germline, CDR1 is KGHSH, CDR2 LQKENI. The CDR3 is 15 residues long. V gave up 6 bases and J gave up 7 bases; unmatched junction bases: 12. This CDR3 is CASSPLGQVNQPQHF. As DNA, the CDR3 is TGTGCCAGCTCTCCCCTAGGACAGGTCAACCAGCCCCAGCATTTT.

The chain combines TRBV15 with TRBJ2-1; 10 nucleotides match TRBD2. Per the germline V gene, CDR1 is LNHNV and CDR2 is YYDKDF (reference sequence). The V and J ends lost 0 bases and 12 bases, in that order; junction bases with no gene match: 11. CDR3 size: 16 residues. CDR3 in DNA: TGTGCCACCAGCAGAGACCCGACTAGCGGGCGGATGGCGCAGTTCTTC. It is translated as CATSRDPTSGRMAQFF.

This chain connects TRBV4-3 to TRBJ2-1, with TRBD2 matching 7 bases. Germline V gene lookup returns CDR1 LGHNA and CDR2 YSLEER. CDR3 length equals 16 residues. V dropped 1 base and J dropped 2; count of bases not matched to a gene: 5. The CDR3 DNA reads as TGCGCCAGCAGCCAAGCTGCGGGAGAGCCCTACAATGAGCAGTTCTTC. It yields the protein CASSQAAGEPYNEQFF.

The rearrangement uses TRBV27 and TRBJ2-2, with a possible D match to TRBD1 (6 bases). V lost 6 bases to trimming and J lost 5 bases, with 16 bases between them. There are 15 residues in the CDR3. Per the germline V gene, CDR1 is MNHEY and CDR2 is SMNVEV (reference sequence). The CDR3 loop reads CASSWSQGKTGELFF. Here the CDR3 DNA reads TGTGCCAGCAGCTGGAGTCAGGGGAAGACCGGGGAGCTGTTTTTT.

The chain employs TRBV19 and TRBJ1-1; 8 bases fit TRBD1. V dropped 6 bases and J dropped 1; count of bases not matched to a gene: 7. Germline V gene data show CDR1 as LNHDA and CDR2 as SQIVND (reference sequence). There are 15 residues in the CDR3. For the CDR3, the DNA is TGTGCCAGTAGGGAATCTGGGACAGGGAACACTGAAGCTTTCTTT. Translated, it gives CASRESGTGNTEAFF.

The V call is TRBV6-6, the J call TRBJ2-3; D remains unclear. The V and J ends lost 7 bases and 4 bases respectively, with 12 bases between them. Germline V gives CDR1 MNHNY, CDR2 SVGAGI (reference sequence). The CDR3 extends over 13 amino acids. CDR3 in DNA: TGTGCCAGCACATCGATTCGGGCAGATACGCAGTATTTT. Its translation is CASTSIRADTQYF.

The J gene is TRBJ2-1, the V gene TRBV7-9; 7 nucleotides align to TRBD1. Losses at the gene ends were 3 bases for V and 4 bases for J; bases not matched to a gene: 3. Looked up from germline, CDR1 is SEHNR and CDR2 is FQNEAQ (reference sequence). This CDR3 has 14 amino acids. As DNA, the CDR3 is TGTGCCAGCAGCTTCGGGACAGTATACAATGAGCAGTTCTTC. Encoded protein: CASSFGTVYNEQFF.

The V and J genes are TRBV27 and TRBJ2-5; D gene unclear. Looked up from germline, CDR1 is MNHEY and CDR2 is SMNVEV (reference sequence). This CDR3 spans 13 amino acids. With 6 bases removed from V and 2 bases from J, the gap between germline ends came to 10 bases. The CDR3 region has the DNA TGTGCCAGCAGGGCTAGTGGGCAAGAGACCCAGTACTTC. This encodes CASRASGQETQYF.

This clonotype was observed many times. This chain uses TRBV6-5 with TRBJ1-2; possible D gene TRBD1, 5 bases. The CDR3 contains 11 residues. Deletions cut 8 bases from V and 2 bases from J, with 6 bases between. CDR1 is MNHEY and CDR2 is SVGAGI in the germline V gene. The CDR3 reads CASWDNYGYTF. Here the CDR3 DNA reads TGTGCCAGCTGGGACAACTATGGCTACACCTTC.

V usage is TRBV18 and J usage is TRBJ2-5, with D perhaps matching TRBD1 or TRBD2 (5 bases each). The V gene lost 6 bases and the J gene lost 3 bases, with 11 bases spanning the gap. CDR1 is KGHSH, CDR2 LQKENI, per germline. This CDR3 contains 13 residues. The CDR3: CASSQGPEETQYF. The CDR3, as DNA: TGTGCCAGCTCCCAGGGACCAGAAGAGACCCAGTACTTC.